A selection of T cell receptor beta chains follows, all from one sample in a study of blood T cell repertoires in COVID-19. Sequencing was performed with immunoSEQ multiplex PCR; in TCRdb, only in-frame clones are kept and a portion is missing. The sample records about 400,000 clones, around 87% being singletons. Sequenced material: PBMCs or T cells enriched from blood (not recorded which). The receptors stem from a woman aged 45-59 years who had recovered from COVID-19. Both conserved end residues are part of each CDR3. D genes are given only for firm matches. Clone size, where shown, is once, few, many, or a class for clones that have expanded.

size | J | V | D | CDR3 | DNA
NA | TRBJ1-5 | TRBV28 | NA | CASSSTRRGGDQPQHF | TGTGCCAGCAGTTCCACCCGGAGGGGGGGCGATCAGCCCCAGCATTTT
NA | TRBJ1-5 | TRBV6-4 | TRBD1 | CASRGDRGRNQPQHF | TGTGCCAGCAGAGGGGACAGGGGCCGCAATCAGCCCCAGCATTTT
NA | TRBJ2-5 | TRBV10-2 | NA | CASSGSVETQYF | TGCGCCAGCAGTGGTAGCGTGGAGACCCAGTACTTC
NA | TRBJ1-6 | TRBV9 | TRBD1 | CASSPRDRGSPLHF | TGTGCCAGCAGCCCAAGGGACAGGGGTTCACCCCTCCACTTT
NA | TRBJ1-2 | TRBV7-3 | NA | CANRTVESLANYGYTF | TGTGCCAACCGGACAGTTGAGTCTTTAGCTAACTATGGCTACACCTTC
once | TRBJ2-1 | TRBV15 | NA | CATSRVQVSSYNEQFF | TGTGCCACCAGCAGAGTTCAGGTGAGCTCCTACAATGAGCAGTTCTTC
NA | TRBJ1-5 | TRBV28 | NA | CASSTPGGNQPQHF | TGTGCCAGCAGTACCCCAGGGGGCAATCAGCCCCAGCATTTT
NA | TRBJ1-1 | TRBV2 | NA | CASNPQKNTEAFF | TGTGCCAGCAACCCCCAGAAGAACACTGAAGCTTTCTTT
NA | TRBJ2-6 | TRBV28 | NA | CASSGTSGAGANVLTF | TGTGCCAGCAGTGGGACTTCGGGAGCTGGGGCCAACGTCCTGACTTTC
few | TRBJ1-2 | TRBV5-4 | NA | CASSHQTAANYGYTF | TGTGCCAGCAGCCACCAGACAGCAGCTAACTATGGCTACACCTTC
NA | TRBJ2-1 | TRBV28 | TRBD1 | CASSHHPGQDNNEQFF | TGTGCCAGCAGTCACCACCCGGGACAGGACAACAATGAGCAGTTCTTC
NA | TRBJ1-1 | TRBV5-1 | NA | CASSLGVRQVDTEAFF | TGCGCCAGCAGCTTGGGCGTCCGACAGGTGGACACTGAAGCTTTCTTT
NA | TRBJ2-2 | TRBV7-9 | TRBD1 | CASSLGTVVTGELFF | TGTGCCAGCAGCTTGGGGACAGTCGTAACCGGGGAGCTGTTTTTT
NA | TRBJ2-5 | TRBV12-3/TRBV12-4 | NA | CASSRDGETQYF | TGTGCCAGCAGCCGGGATGGAGAGACCCAGTACTTC
NA | TRBJ1-2 | TRBV28 | NA | CASSTPGGGYGYTF | TGTGCCAGCAGTACACCCGGGGGAGGCTATGGCTACACCTTC
NA | TRBJ2-2 | TRBV7-8 | NA | CASSSKVGSRGTGELFF | TGTGCCAGCAGCTCCAAGGTTGGGAGCCGTGGCACCGGGGAGCTGTTTTTT
NA | TRBJ1-5 | TRBV30 | TRBD1 | CAWSRAQGKIQPQHF | TGTGCCTGGAGTCGAGCACAGGGGAAAATCCAGCCCCAGCATTTT
NA | TRBJ1-2 | TRBV6-2/TRBV6-3 | NA | CASSYGRIQGISNGYTF | TGTGCCAGCAGTTACGGACGGATTCAGGGAATATCAAATGGCTACACCTTC
once | TRBJ2-7 | TRBV27 | NA | CASSSRRTAINSYEQYF | TGTGCCAGCAGTTCACGGCGGACAGCAATAAATTCCTACGAGCAGTACTTC
NA | TRBJ2-2 | TRBV7-6 | NA | CASSARERQNTGELFF | TGTGCCAGCAGCGCTAGAGAGCGGCAGAACACCGGGGAGCTGTTTTTT
NA | TRBJ2-1 | TRBV25-1 | TRBD1 | CASSERTGREQFF | TGTGCCAGCAGTGAGCGGACAGGGCGAGAGCAGTTCTTC
NA | TRBJ2-3 | TRBV11-3 | TRBD1 | CASSRQGKMTDTQYF | TGTGCCAGCAGCCGACAGGGGAAAATGACAGATACGCAGTATTTT
NA | TRBJ1-3 | TRBV7-2 | NA | CASSSQQVTAGNTIYF | TGTGCCAGCAGTTCCCAGCAGGTCACTGCTGGAAACACCATATATTTT
NA | TRBJ2-3 | TRBV2 | TRBD2 | CASKASGGITDTQYF | TGTGCCAGCAAGGCTAGCGGGGGGATCACAGATACGCAGTATTTT